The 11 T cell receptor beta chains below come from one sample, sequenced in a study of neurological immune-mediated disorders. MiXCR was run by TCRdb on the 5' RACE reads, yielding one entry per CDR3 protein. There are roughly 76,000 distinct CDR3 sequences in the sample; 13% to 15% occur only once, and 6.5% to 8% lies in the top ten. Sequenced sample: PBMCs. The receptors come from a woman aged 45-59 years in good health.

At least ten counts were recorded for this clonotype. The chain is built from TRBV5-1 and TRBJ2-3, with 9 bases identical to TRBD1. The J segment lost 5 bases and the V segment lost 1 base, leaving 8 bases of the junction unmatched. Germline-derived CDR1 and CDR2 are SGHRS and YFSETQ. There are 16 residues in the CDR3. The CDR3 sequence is CASSLLPGTGLDTQYF. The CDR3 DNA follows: TGCGCCAGCAGCTTGCTGCCGGGGACAGGGCTAGATACGCAGTATTTT.

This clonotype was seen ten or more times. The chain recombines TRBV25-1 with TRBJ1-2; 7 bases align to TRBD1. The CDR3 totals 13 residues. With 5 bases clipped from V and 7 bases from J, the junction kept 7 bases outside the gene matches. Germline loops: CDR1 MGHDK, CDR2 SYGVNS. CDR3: CASSPQPGGGYTF. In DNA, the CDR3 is TGTGCCAGCAGTCCACAGCCAGGGGGTGGCTACACCTTC.

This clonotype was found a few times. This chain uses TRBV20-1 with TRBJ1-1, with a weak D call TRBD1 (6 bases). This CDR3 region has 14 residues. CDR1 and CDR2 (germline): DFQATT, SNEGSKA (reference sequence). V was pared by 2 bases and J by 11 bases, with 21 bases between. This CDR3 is CSARRSAGAGPAFF. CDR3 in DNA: TGCAGTGCTAGAAGGTCTGCGGGGGCCGGACCGGCTTTCTTT.

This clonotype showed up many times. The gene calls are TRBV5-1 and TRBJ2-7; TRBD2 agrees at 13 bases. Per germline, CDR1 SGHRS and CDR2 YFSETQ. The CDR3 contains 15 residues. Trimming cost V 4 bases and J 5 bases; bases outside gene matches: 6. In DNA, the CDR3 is TGCGCCAGCAGCCCACGGACTAGCGGGAGCAACGAGCAGTACTTC. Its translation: CASSPRTSGSNEQYF.

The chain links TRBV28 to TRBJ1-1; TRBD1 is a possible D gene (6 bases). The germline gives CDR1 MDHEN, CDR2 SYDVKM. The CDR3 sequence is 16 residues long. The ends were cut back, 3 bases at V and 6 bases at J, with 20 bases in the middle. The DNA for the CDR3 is TGTGCCAGCAGTTTTACGGGGGCAGCGCGTCAGGCTGAAGCTTTCTTT. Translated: CASSFTGAARQAEAFF.

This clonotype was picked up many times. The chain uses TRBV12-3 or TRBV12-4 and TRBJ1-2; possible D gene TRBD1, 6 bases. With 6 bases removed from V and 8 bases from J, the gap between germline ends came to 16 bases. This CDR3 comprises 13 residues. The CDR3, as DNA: TGTGCCAGCAGATACGCCGGGGGCTACGGCTACACCTTC. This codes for CASRYAGGYGYTF.

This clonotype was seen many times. CDR3 bases: TGCAGTGCTAGAGAGGAGGGGGCGCAGGGCTACACCTTC. Residues: CSAREEGAQGYTF. The V call is TRBV20-1, the J call TRBJ1-2; 7 bases align to TRBD1. CDR1 and CDR2 (germline): DFQATT, SNEGSKA (reference sequence). Trimming took 0 bases from V and 8 from J; bases not matched to a gene: 6. The CDR3 loop spans 13 amino acids.

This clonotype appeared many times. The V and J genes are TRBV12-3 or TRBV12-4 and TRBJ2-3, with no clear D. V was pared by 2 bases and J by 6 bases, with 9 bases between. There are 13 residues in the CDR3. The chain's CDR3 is CASSLSETDTQYF. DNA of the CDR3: TGTGCCAGCAGTTTATCAGAGACTGATACGCAGTATTTT.

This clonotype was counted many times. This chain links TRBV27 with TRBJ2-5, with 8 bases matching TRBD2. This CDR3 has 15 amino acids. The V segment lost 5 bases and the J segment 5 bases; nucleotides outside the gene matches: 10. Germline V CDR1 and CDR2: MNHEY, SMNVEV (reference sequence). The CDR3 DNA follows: TGTGCCAGCAGTATAACTAGCGGAGGTTGGGAGACCCAGTACTTC. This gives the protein CASSITSGGWETQYF.

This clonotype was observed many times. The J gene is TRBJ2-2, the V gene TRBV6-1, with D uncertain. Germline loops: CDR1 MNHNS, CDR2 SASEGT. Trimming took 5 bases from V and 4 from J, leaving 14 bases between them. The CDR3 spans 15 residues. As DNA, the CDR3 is TGTGCCAGCAGTCTCTGGACGGATATCACCGGGGAGCTGTTTTTT. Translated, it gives CASSLWTDITGELFF.

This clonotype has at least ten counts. CDR3 in DNA: TGTGCCAGCAGCTTAGCGGGTGGGGAGCAGTTCTTC. Translating it yields CASSLAGGEQFF. The V gene is TRBV7-6, the J gene TRBJ2-1; D unclear. The ends were cut back, 0 bases at V and 10 bases at J, with 7 bases in the middle. The CDR3 totals 12 residues. Per germline, CDR1 SGHVS and CDR2 FNYEAQ.